These 9 T cell receptor beta chains came from one sample sequenced in a study of cytomegalovirus exposure and HLA in healthy donors (TCRdb year 2017). Library generation was performed with the immunoSEQ multiplex PCR assay. The multiplex PCR relied on a mix of 60 forward primers for TCR Vbeta segments and 13 reverse primers for TCR Jbeta segments. In TCRdb, the immuneACCESS table is reduced to in-frame sequences with V and J assigned. These tables do not hold every clone; where another copy was compared, an unresolved V gene accounts for under half, and the others remain unexplained. Recorded for this sample are about 140,000 clones; more than 70% of them occurred a single time. 1% to 1.5% of the sample rests with the top ten. What was sequenced was PBMCs. The receptors derive from a male donor in good health and CMV-seropositive.

The chain combines TRBV5-1 with TRBJ1-1, with D hard to call. This CDR3 is 12 amino acids long. Trimming cost V 1 base and J 5 bases, with 6 bases left between them. The V gene's germline CDR1 is SGHRS and CDR2 YFSETQ. The DNA for the CDR3 is TGCGCCAGCAGCTTGACGGGGACTGAAGCTTTCTTT. Protein sequence: CASSLTGTEAFF.

The chain employs TRBV5-8 and TRBJ2-7, with TRBD2 as a possible D gene (5 bases). The CDR3 consists of 14 residues. In germline, CDR1 is SGHTS, CDR2 YDEGEE. Trimming stripped 0 bases from V and 6 bases from J, with 13 bases between. The CDR3 DNA reads as TGTGCCAGCAGCTTGGTAGGAGGTTTTGGCGAGCAGTACTTC. Protein: CASSLVGGFGEQYF.

This clone has only a few counts. V and J are TRBV5-6 and TRBJ2-2, with 9 bases fitting TRBD2. Trimming cost V 0 bases and J 4 bases; bases outside gene matches: 4. The CDR3 length is 16 residues. CDR1 is SGHDT and CDR2 is YYEEEE in the germline V gene. CDR3 region: CASSLAVAGATGELFF. CDR3 coding DNA: TGTGCCAGCAGCTTGGCCGTAGCGGGAGCCACCGGGGAGCTGTTTTTT.

This clone has just one count. The genes are TRBV6-1 and TRBJ2-3; 8 bases line up with TRBD1. V trimming: 2 bases; J trimming: 9 bases; junction bases outside the gene matches: 4. CDR3 length: 13 residues. Germline assignment: CDR1 MNHNS and CDR2 SASEGT. The CDR3 DNA reads as TGTGCCAGCAGTGAAACGGACAGGGCCACGCAGTATTTT. This gives the protein CASSETDRATQYF.

The rearrangement joins TRBV11-3 to TRBJ2-1; a possible D gene is TRBD2 (6 bases). This CDR3 has 13 amino acids. With 1 base removed from V and 7 bases from J, the gap between germline ends came to 8 bases. The germline V gene has CDR1 SGHNT and CDR2 YENEEA. The CDR3 coding sequence is TGTGCCAGCAGCTTAGCGGGAGTAAATGAGCAGTTCTTC. It specifies CASSLAGVNEQFF.

Turning to this clone: Compared with germline, one end of the junction differs, possibly owing to a read error. This sequence joins TRBV7-9 and TRBJ2-5; 14 bases map to TRBD2. Germline CDR1 reads SEHNR; CDR2 reads FQNEAQ (reference sequence). The CDR3 is made up of 16 amino acids. The DNA of the CDR3 is TGTTCCAGCAGCTTGACTAGCGGGAGGGCCAGGGAGACCCAGTACTTC. This translates into CSSSLTSGRARETQYF.

The rearrangement uses TRBV19 and TRBJ1-5, with 9 bases lining up with TRBD1. The V and J ends lost 7 bases and 2 bases, in that order; junction bases with no gene match: 9. Germline V gives CDR1 LNHDA, CDR2 SQIVND (reference sequence). The length of the CDR3 is 16 residues. This CDR3 reads CASIPAGQGGNQPQHF. The CDR3 bases are TGTGCCAGTATACCAGCGGGACAGGGAGGCAATCAGCCCCAGCATTTT.

The J gene is TRBJ1-2, the V gene TRBV29-1; D is uncertain. This CDR3 is built from 14 residues. Per germline, CDR1 SQVTM and CDR2 ANQGSEA. Between the trimmed V and J ends, which lost 0 bases and 6 bases, there was a span of 14 bases. CDR3 region: CSVEEAGREDGYTF. In DNA, the CDR3 is TGCAGCGTTGAAGAGGCCGGGAGGGAGGATGGCTACACCTTC. The full variable domain, with the rest looked up from reference TRBV29-1 and TRBJ1-2, is SAVISQKPSRDICQRGTSLTIQCQVDSQVTMMFWYRQQPGQSLTLIATANQGSEATYESGFVIDKFPISRPNLTFSTLTVSNMSPEDSSIYLCSVEEAGREDGYTFGSGTRLTVV.

V usage is TRBV10-3 and J usage is TRBJ2-5, with TRBD2 matching 12 bases. The CDR3 contains 17 residues. Trimming took 4 bases from V and 5 from J; bases not matched to a gene: 11. Germline V gene data show CDR1 as ENHRY and CDR2 as SYGVKD. CDR3 coding DNA: TGTGCCATCAGTGTTGCACTAGCGGGGGGTGTGGAGGAGACCCAGTACTTC. As protein: CAISVALAGGVEETQYF.